Below are 5 T cell receptor beta chains sequenced from a single sample in a study of T-cell memory formation after mild COVID-19. One entry per CDR3 protein results from TCRdb running MiXCR on the 5' RACE reads. The sample yields about 560,000 distinct CDR3 sequences, 15% to 20% seen once. Sequencing input: PBMCs or a T cell subset sorted from them (not recorded which). Receptors were obtained from an adult woman who had mild COVID-19 (a few samples of this study predate the infection). Cell type and time point are not known.

This clonotype came up a few times. The chain has TRBV12-3 or TRBV12-4 and TRBJ1-1; D not certain. There are 14 residues in the CDR3. Trimming removed 3 bases from V and 1 base from J, with 9 bases in between. The CDR3 spells CASSLLGSNTEAFF. The CDR3 DNA sequence: TGTGCCAGCAGTTTGTTGGGATCGAACACTGAAGCTTTCTTT.

The table lists this clonotype with many counts. The CDR3 DNA sequence: TGCGCCAGCAGCTCATCACAGGGGATGCGCGAGCAGTACTTC. Encoded protein: CASSSSQGMREQYF. This rearrangement joins TRBV5-1 to TRBJ2-7; TRBD1 matches 7 bases. Germline V gives CDR1 SGHRS, CDR2 YFSETQ. The CDR3 has 14 amino acids. J was trimmed by 6 bases and V by 3 bases; bases with no gene match: 9.

This clonotype was seen a few times. The rearrangement joins TRBV20-1 to TRBJ1-2; a possible D gene is TRBD1 (6 bases). Germline V CDR1 and CDR2: DFQATT, SNEGSKA (reference sequence). The V and J ends lost 3 bases and 0 bases respectively, with 14 bases between them. There are 15 residues in the CDR3. The CDR3 here is CSASGGRLANYGYTF. The CDR3 DNA is TGCAGTGCTAGTGGGGGGCGCTTGGCTAACTATGGCTACACCTTC.

J is TRBJ2-7 and V is TRBV12-3 or TRBV12-4; a possible D gene is TRBD2 (5 bases). The CDR3 covers 13 residues. Trimming removed 9 bases from V and 2 bases from J, with 14 bases in between. CDR3 sequence reads: CASGGPSAYEQYF. In DNA form, the CDR3 reads TGTGCCAGTGGCGGGCCATCAGCCTACGAGCAGTACTTC.

The chain is built from TRBV24-1 and TRBJ2-3; 8 bases agree with TRBD2. The CDR3 spans 15 residues. V shed 5 bases, J shed 6 bases, and the junction held 9 bases outside the gene matches. Per the germline V gene, CDR1 is KGHDR and CDR2 is SFDVKD. CDR3 in amino acids: CATSGQAGVADTQYF. DNA for the CDR3: TGTGCCACCAGTGGTCAAGCGGGAGTGGCGGATACGCAGTATTTT.